This paragraph reports one T cell receptor beta chain. In the study's own analysis: Estimation of nucleated cell counts was performed using reference gene primer amplification. The repertoire was sequenced with immunoSEQ multiplex PCR; TCRdb's copy has only in-frame clones and lacks some. D and trimming come from the DNA, and the V and J calls and clone size come from that table. Here the sample spans 250,000 to 300,000 clones, 70% to 90% being singletons. This entry comes from a study of blood T cell repertoires in COVID-19. This CDR3 spans 13 amino acids. The germline gives CDR1 MRHNA, CDR2 SNTAGT. V lost 5 bases and J lost 3, with 10 bases in between.

Material: PBMCs or T cells enriched from blood (not recorded which). The rearrangement links TRBV6-4 to TRBJ1-1; TRBD1 might be the D (5 bases). This TCR was sampled from a woman between 50 and 59 years old who had recovered from COVID-19. The CDR3 is CASSWSRDTEAFF. DNA of the CDR3: TGTGCCAGCAGTTGGAGCAGGGACACTGAAGCTTTCTTT.